The 9 T cell receptor beta chains below come from one sample, sequenced in a study of shared clonotypes between healthy human individuals. Assay: immunoSEQ multiplex PCR; the TCRdb copy retains only in-frame clones and omits some. The sample includes approximately 110,000 clones, approximately 65% of them seen just once. Sequenced sample: memory CD8+ T cells sorted from blood. Subset meaning: CD45RO+ cells pooled with CCR7-negative TemRA cells. Every receptor here comes from a woman in her 30s in good health.

This clone has a single count. The V call is TRBV7-9, the J call TRBJ2-1, with 12 bases that match TRBD2. J gave up 4 bases and V 4 bases, and 8 bases lay outside the gene matches. Germline loops: CDR1 SEHNR, CDR2 FQNEAQ (reference sequence). The CDR3 sequence is 17 residues long. CDR3 DNA sequence: TGTGCCAGCAGCTGGAGGACTAGCGGGAAGAGGTACAATGAGCAGTTCTTC. Translation gives CASSWRTSGKRYNEQFF. The full variable domain, completed using reference TRBV7-9 and TRBJ2-1, is DTGVSQNPRHKITKRGQNVTFRCDPISEHNRLYWYRQTLGQGPEFLTYFQNEAQLEKSRLLSDRFSAERPKGSFSTLEIQRTEQGDSAMYLCASSWRTSGKRYNEQFFGPGTRLTVL.

The chain is built from TRBV5-5 and TRBJ1-6; unclear D gene. CDR1 is SGHKS and CDR2 is YYEKEE in the germline V gene (reference sequence). V lost 0 bases and J 6 bases, leaving 7 bases between the germline ends. CDR3 size: 14 residues. In DNA, the CDR3 is TGTGCCAGCAGCTTGGCGTCAGCTAATTCACCCCTCCACTTT. This translates into CASSLASANSPLHF.

This clone was detected only a few times. The chain uses TRBV14 and TRBJ2-7; TRBD2 agrees at 7 bases. The CDR3 runs to 15 residues. Trimming removed 2 bases from V and 1 base from J; junction bases left unmatched: 5. Germline CDR1 and CDR2: SGHDN and FVKESK. The CDR3 loop reads CASSQLAVASYEQYF. Written as DNA, the CDR3 is TGTGCCAGCAGCCAACTAGCGGTTGCTTCCTACGAGCAGTACTTC. Looking up the rest from reference TRBV14 and TRBJ2-7 gives the full variable domain: EAGVTQFPSHSVIEKGQTVTLRCDPISGHDNLYWYRRVMGKEIKFLLHFVKESKQDESGMPNNRFLAERTGGTYSTLKVQPAELEDSGVYFCASSQLAVASYEQYFGPGTRLTVT.

This chain connects TRBV4-2 to TRBJ2-7, with 8 bases aligning to TRBD1. The J segment lost 7 bases and the V segment lost 0 bases, leaving 8 bases of the junction unmatched. Germline CDR1 and CDR2: LGHNA and YNFKEQ. The CDR3 length is 15 residues. The CDR3: CASSQDGQGSWEQYF. In DNA, the CDR3 is TGTGCCAGCAGCCAAGATGGACAGGGATCTTGGGAGCAGTACTTC.

This chain links TRBV4-1 with TRBJ1-2; 9 bases are shared with TRBD1. This CDR3 has 16 residues. Unmatched junction bases numbered 11, after V lost 3 bases and J lost 6 bases. Germline loops: CDR1 MGHRA, CDR2 YSYEKL. CDR3 bases: TGCGCCAGCAGCCAGGTATGGACAGGGGCGATAGATGGCTACACCTTC. This encodes CASSQVWTGAIDGYTF.

V usage is TRBV28 and J usage is TRBJ2-5; perhaps TRBD2 as D (5 bases). This CDR3 spans 17 amino acids. V gave up 5 bases and J gave up 5 bases, with 24 bases separating them. The V gene's germline CDR1 is MDHEN and CDR2 SYDVKM. CDR3 nucleotide sequence: TGTGCCAGCAGTAATGGACCGGGCCCCGGCCGAGGGGAGACCCAGTACTTC. It translates to CASSNGPGPGRGETQYF.

A single count supports this clone. The V call is TRBV29-1, the J call TRBJ2-7; no clear D. The CDR3 spans 14 residues. The germline CDR1 and CDR2 sequences are SQVTM and ANQGSEA. The V end lost 1 base, the J end lost 4 bases, and 14 bases lay between the germline ends. Written as DNA, the CDR3 is TGCAGCGTTGAAGCTCAAGGGTCTGGTTACGAGCAGTACTTC. Protein: CSVEAQGSGYEQYF.

The chain carries TRBV10-3 and TRBJ1-1, with TRBD1 matching 8 bases. This CDR3 region has 16 residues. V lost 11 bases to trimming and J lost 6 bases; unmatched junction nucleotides: 20. Germline V gene data show CDR1 as ENHRY and CDR2 as SYGVKD. This CDR3 is CAASAVTGVVSAEAFF. CDR3 coding DNA: TGTGCCGCCTCTGCCGTGACAGGGGTTGTGAGTGCTGAAGCTTTCTTT.

This sequence joins TRBV2 and TRBJ2-5, with 9 bases aligning to TRBD2. The germline V gene has CDR1 SNHLY and CDR2 FYNNEI. The CDR3 is 15 amino acids. V lost 6 bases to trimming and J lost 4 bases; unmatched junction nucleotides: 9. CDR3 region: CASRLAGAGRETQYF. The CDR3 coding sequence is TGTGCCAGCAGGTTAGCGGGAGCGGGTAGAGAGACCCAGTACTTC.